These T cell receptor beta chains were read from a single sample in a study of shared clonotypes between healthy human individuals. Sequencing was performed with immunoSEQ multiplex PCR; in TCRdb, only in-frame clones are kept and a portion is missing. The sample has about half a million clones, roughly three quarters seen once; the top ten hold 9.5% to 15%. Sequenced sample: PBMCs. These receptors all stem from a woman in her forties in good health. Some clones in this sample may be carry-over from other donors' samples. Both conserved end residues are part of each CDR3.

V	J	CDR3
TRBV7-2	TRBJ2-1	CASSPGGTRQFF
TRBV6-4	TRBJ2-1	CASSDGTGGANNEQFF
TRBV28	TRBJ2-7	CASSSTDREQYF
TRBV29-1	TRBJ2-5	CSVVLSETQYF
TRBV7-2	TRBJ1-4	CASTNGTGNEKLFF
TRBV7-9	TRBJ2-7	CASSGNLREKYEQYF
TRBV27	TRBJ2-7	CASSLSSSGRGEQYF
TRBV4-2	TRBJ2-3	CASSQDRGDTQYF
TRBV19	TRBJ2-3	CASSTDRASSTDTQYF
TRBV29-1	TRBJ1-2	CSVQPGPRGNYGYTF
TRBV27	TRBJ2-7	CASSPRPSWSYEQYF
TRBV7-2	TRBJ1-5	CASSLTPGNQPQHF
TRBV7-2	TRBJ2-7	CASSLAFLSGCEQYF
TRBV9	TRBJ1-3	CASSARDSGNTIYF
TRBV27	TRBJ1-3	CASSRQGARNTIYF
TRBV7-9	TRBJ1-4	CASSLVQGGEKLFF
TRBV5-1	TRBJ1-1	CASSLVSPKAGTEAFF
TRBV5-4	TRBJ2-7	CASSPHPLAGEFYEQYF
TRBV28	TRBJ2-2	CASSTSGRHTGELFF
TRBV10-3	TRBJ2-7	CAISDRAGGTYEQYF
TRBV28	TRBJ1-3	CASSFLHSGNTIYF
TRBV11-2	TRBJ2-3	CASSLGPRGSGTDTQYF
TRBV28	.	CASSFLDRDSYEQYF